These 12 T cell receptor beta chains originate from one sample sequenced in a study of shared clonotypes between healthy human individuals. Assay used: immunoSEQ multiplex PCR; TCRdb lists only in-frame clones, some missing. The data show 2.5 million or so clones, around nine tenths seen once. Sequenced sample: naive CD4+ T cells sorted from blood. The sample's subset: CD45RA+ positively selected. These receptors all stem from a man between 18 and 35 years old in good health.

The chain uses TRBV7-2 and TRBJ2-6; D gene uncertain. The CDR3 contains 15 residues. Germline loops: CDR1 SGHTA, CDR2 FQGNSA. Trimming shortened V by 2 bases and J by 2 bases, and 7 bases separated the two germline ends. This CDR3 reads CASSLSWAGANVLTF. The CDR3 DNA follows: TGTGCCAGCAGCTTAAGCTGGGCTGGGGCCAACGTCCTGACTTTC. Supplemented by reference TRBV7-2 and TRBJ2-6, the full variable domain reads GAGVSQSPSNKVTEKGKDVELRCDPISGHTALYWYRQSLGQGLEFLIYFQGNSAPDKSGLPSDRFSAERTGGSVSTLTIQRTQQEDSAVYLCASSLSWAGANVLTFGAGSRLTVL.

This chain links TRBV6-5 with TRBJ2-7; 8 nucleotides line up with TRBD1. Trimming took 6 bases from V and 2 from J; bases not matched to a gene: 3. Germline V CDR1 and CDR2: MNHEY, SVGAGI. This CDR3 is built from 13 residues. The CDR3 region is CASSGDRPYEQYF. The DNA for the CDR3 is TGTGCCAGCAGCGGGGACAGGCCCTACGAGCAGTACTTC.

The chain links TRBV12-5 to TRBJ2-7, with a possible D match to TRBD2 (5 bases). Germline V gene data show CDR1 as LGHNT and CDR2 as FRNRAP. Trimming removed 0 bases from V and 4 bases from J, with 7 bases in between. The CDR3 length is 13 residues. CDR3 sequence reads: CASGLVTSYEQYF. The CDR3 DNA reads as TGTGCTAGTGGTTTGGTAACTAGTTACGAGCAGTACTTC.

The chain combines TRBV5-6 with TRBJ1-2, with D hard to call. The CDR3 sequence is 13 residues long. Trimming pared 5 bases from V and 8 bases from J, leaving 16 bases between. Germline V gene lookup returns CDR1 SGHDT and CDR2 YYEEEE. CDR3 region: CASSAQVPEGYTF. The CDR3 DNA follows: TGTGCCAGCAGTGCCCAGGTCCCGGAGGGCTACACCTTC.

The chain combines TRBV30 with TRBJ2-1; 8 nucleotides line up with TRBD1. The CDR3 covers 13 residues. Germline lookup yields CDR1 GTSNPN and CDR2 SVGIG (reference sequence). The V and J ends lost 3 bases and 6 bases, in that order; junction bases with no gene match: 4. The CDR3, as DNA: TGTGCCTGGAGACCCACAGGGGGCAATGAGCAGTTCTTC. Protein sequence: CAWRPTGGNEQFF.

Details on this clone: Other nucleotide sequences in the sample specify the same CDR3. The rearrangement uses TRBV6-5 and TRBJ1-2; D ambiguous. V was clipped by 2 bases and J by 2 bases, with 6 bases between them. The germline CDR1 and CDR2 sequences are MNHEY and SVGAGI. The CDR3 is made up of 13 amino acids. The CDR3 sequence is CASSYPVNYGYTF. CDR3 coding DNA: TGTGCCAGCAGTTACCCGGTGAACTATGGCTACACCTTC.

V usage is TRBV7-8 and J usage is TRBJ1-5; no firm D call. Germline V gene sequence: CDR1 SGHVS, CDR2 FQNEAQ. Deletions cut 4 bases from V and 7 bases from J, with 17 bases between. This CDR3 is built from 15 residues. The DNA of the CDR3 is TGTGCCAGCAGCTCCCCCGGGAAGGGAGGCCAGCCCCAGCATTTT. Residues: CASSSPGKGGQPQHF.

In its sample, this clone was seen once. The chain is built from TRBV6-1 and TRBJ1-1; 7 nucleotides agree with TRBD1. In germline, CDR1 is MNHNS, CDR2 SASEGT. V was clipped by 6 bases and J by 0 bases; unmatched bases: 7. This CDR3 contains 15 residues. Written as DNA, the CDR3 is TGTGCCAGCAGGAAAGGACAGGTGTTGAACACTGAAGCTTTCTTT. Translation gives CASRKGQVLNTEAFF.

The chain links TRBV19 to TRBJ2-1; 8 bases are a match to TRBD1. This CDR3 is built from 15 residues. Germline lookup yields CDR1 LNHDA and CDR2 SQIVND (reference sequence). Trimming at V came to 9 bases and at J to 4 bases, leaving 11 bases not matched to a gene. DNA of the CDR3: TGTGCCAGCACCGCCGGGACAGGCTCTTACAATGAGCAGTTCTTC. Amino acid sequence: CASTAGTGSYNEQFF.

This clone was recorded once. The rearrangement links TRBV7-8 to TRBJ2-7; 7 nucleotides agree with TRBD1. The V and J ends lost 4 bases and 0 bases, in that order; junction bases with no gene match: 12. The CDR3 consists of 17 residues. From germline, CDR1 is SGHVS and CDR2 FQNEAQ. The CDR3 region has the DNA TGTGCCAGCAGCTCGATTCGCGCGGACAGGACCTCCTACGAGCAGTACTTC. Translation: CASSSIRADRTSYEQYF. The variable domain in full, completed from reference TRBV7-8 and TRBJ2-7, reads GAGVSQSPRYKVAKRGQDVALRCDPISGHVSLFWYQQALGQGPEFLTYFQNEAQLDKSGLPSDRFFAERPEGSVSTLKIQRTQQEDSAVYLCASSSIRADRTSYEQYFGPGTRLTVT.

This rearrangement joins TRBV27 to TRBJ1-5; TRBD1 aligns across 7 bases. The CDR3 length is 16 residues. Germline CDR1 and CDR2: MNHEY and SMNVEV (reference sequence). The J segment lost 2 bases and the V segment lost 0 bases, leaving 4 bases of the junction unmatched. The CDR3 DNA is TGTGCCAGCAGTTTATCTGTGGGACAGCGCAATCAGCCCCAGCATTTT. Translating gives CASSLSVGQRNQPQHF.

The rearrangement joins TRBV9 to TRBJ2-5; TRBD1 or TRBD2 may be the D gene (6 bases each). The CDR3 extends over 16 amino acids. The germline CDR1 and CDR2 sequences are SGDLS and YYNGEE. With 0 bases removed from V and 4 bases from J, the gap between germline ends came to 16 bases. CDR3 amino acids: CASSVAGGPGGETQYF. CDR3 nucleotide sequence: TGTGCCAGCAGCGTAGCTGGGGGGCCGGGTGGAGAGACCCAGTACTTC. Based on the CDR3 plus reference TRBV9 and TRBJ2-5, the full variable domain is DSGVTQTPKHLITATGQRVTLRCSPRSGDLSVYWYQQSLDQGLQFLIQYYNGEERAKGNILERFSAQQFPDLHSELNLSSLELGDSALYFCASSVAGGPGGETQYFGPGTRLLVL.